Listed below are T cell receptor beta chains from one sample, sequenced in a study of metastatic and nonmetastatic thyroid tumors. TCRdb re-called the PCR reads via MiXCR. The sample has several thousand clones; about a fifth are singletons. Input material: adjacent normal tissue. Receptor source: a female donor with papillary thyroid cancer or a benign thyroid nodule (not recorded which). Some clones in this sample may be carry-over from other donors' samples. Each CDR3 is given with its conserved first and last residue. A D gene is named only where the DNA matches it firmly. Clone size, where shown, is once, few, many, or a class for clones that have expanded.

j_call,v_call,clone_size,d_call,cdr3_nt,cdr3_aa
TRBJ1-2,TRBV12-3/TRBV12-4,many,-,TGTGCCAGCAGTCTCGCGGGACTAGGCGGCTACACCTTC,CASSLAGLGGYTF
TRBJ2-7,TRBV10-2,-,-,TGCGCCAGCAGTGACGTCGGAGGCTGCTACGAGAAGTACTTC,CASSDVGGCYEKYF
TRBJ2-3,TRBV25-1,-,-,TGTGCCAGCAGTGACGCAGGGTTTCAGGAGTATTTT,CASSDAGFQEYF
TRBJ2-7,TRBV6-1,medium-sized,TRBD2,TGTGCCAGCAGCCCCGAACTAGCGATCTATTACGAGCAGTACTTC,CASSPELAIYYEQYF
TRBJ2-7,TRBV5-4,many,-,TGTGCCAGCAGCTTGGGAGGCAGTCCCGTCTCCTACGAGCAGTACTTC,CASSLGGSPVSYEQYF
TRBJ2-1,TRBV9,medium-sized,-,TGTGCCAGCAGCGTGGCTAGCGATCCCTACAATGAGCAGTTCTTC,CASSVASDPYNEQFF
TRBJ2-5,TRBV7-7,many,-,TGTGCTAGCAGCTTAGCTAGGGGGGAGACCCAGTACTTC,CASSLARGETQYF
TRBJ1-1,TRBV6-5,many,-,TGTGCCAGCAGTTACTATCGCTTCACCCACCGGATGAACACTGAAGCTTTCTTT,CASSYYRFTHRMNTEAFF
TRBJ1-1,TRBV16,few,-,TGTGCCAGCAGCCAATCCACAGTTGCTGAAGCTTTCTTT,CASSQSTVAEAFF
TRBJ1-4,TRBV11-3,-,TRBD1,TGTGCCAGCAGCTCAGGGGGCAGAACTAATGAAAAACTGTTTTTT,CASSSGGRTNEKLFF
TRBJ1-1,TRBV5-1,-,TRBD1,TGCGCCAGCAGCTTGGAGGGGACAGGTGGCATGAACACTGAAGCTTTCTTT,CASSLEGTGGMNTEAFF
TRBJ1-2,TRBV18,many,-,TGTGCCAGCTCAACCTCAGCGGACGGTGGCTACACCTTC,CASSTSADGGYTF
TRBJ1-5,TRBV12-3/TRBV12-4,-,TRBD1,TGTGCCAGCAAACAGGGGGGCAATCAGCCCCAGCATTTT,CASKQGGNQPQHF
TRBJ2-6,TRBV28,medium-sized,-,TGTGCCAGCAGACAGGGCGTTGGGGCCAACGTCCTGACTTTC,CASRQGVGANVLTF
TRBJ2-2,TRBV6-2/TRBV6-3,-,-,TGTGCCAGCAGTTACTCGAACGGGTTTGAGGGCGGGGAGCTGTTTTTT,CASSYSNGFEGGELFF
TRBJ2-7,TRBV20-1,few,-,TGCAGTGGGAACCGGATAGGGGGGTCGGCCTACGAGCAGTACTTC,CSGNRIGGSAYEQYF
TRBJ2-7,TRBV6-6,few,TRBD1,TGTGCCAGCAGTTACTTCCGGGACAGGGGTGACTACGAGCAGTACTTC,CASSYFRDRGDYEQYF
TRBJ2-6,TRBV20-1,medium-sized,-,TGCAGTGCTAGAGAGGCCCAAGGGTTGAGCTCTGGGGCCAACGTCCTGACTTTC,CSAREAQGLSSGANVLTF
TRBJ2-7,TRBV25-1,-,-,TGTGCCAGCAGCGGATTAGGAACCGTAAGCTCCTACGAGCAGTACTTC,CASSGLGTVSSYEQYF
TRBJ1-3,TRBV6-1,medium-sized,-,TGTGCCAGCAGGGTTGACTCTGGAAACACCATATATTTT,CASRVDSGNTIYF
TRBJ1-2,TRBV12-3/TRBV12-4,few,-,TGTGCCAGCAGTTTGCAGGGATATGGCTACACCTTC,CASSLQGYGYTF
TRBJ2-1,TRBV7-9,-,-,TGTGCCAGCAGCTTAGGCCAGGGTGGCGAGCGGCTCTTC,CASSLGQGGERLF
TRBJ1-2,TRBV9,medium-sized,-,TGTGCCAGCAGCGCTTGGGGAGGCCCCAACTATGGCTACACCTTC,CASSAWGGPNYGYTF
TRBJ1-2,TRBV6-5,-,-,TGTGCCAGCAGTTCAGTCTATGGCTACACCTTC,CASSSVYGYTF
TRBJ2-1,TRBV5-1,-,TRBD2,TGCGCCAGCAGCTTCGGACTAGCGGGAGGGGTTGTCAATGAGCAGTTCTTC,CASSFGLAGGVVNEQFF
TRBJ2-7,TRBV7-9,many,-,TGTGCCAGCAGCTTAGCGCAGGGAGGCGAGCAGTACTTC,CASSLAQGGEQYF
TRBJ1-1,TRBV6-1,medium-sized,TRBD1,TGTGCCAGCAGTAGACAGGGGAACACTGAAGCTTTCTTT,CASSRQGNTEAFF
TRBJ2-4,TRBV4-1,many,TRBD2,TGCGCCAGCAGCCACAGGGACTTAGCGGGGGGGCCCAAAAACATTCAGTACTTC,CASSHRDLAGGPKNIQYF
TRBJ2-5,TRBV5-4,many,TRBD2,TGCGCCAGCACCAGACTAGCGGGGGGGGCAGAGACCCAGTACTTC,CASTRLAGGAETQYF
TRBJ1-1,TRBV3-1,-,-,TGTGCCAGCAGCCAAGATCGGGGTAAGAACACTGAAGCTTTCTTT,CASSQDRGKNTEAFF
TRBJ1-6,TRBV4-1,-,TRBD1,TGCGCCAGCAGCCAAGATTCCGGGACAGGGACGGGGCCCCTCCACTTT,CASSQDSGTGTGPLHF
TRBJ2-1,TRBV13,large,TRBD2,TGTGCCAGCAGCTCGGGACTAGCGGGAGGGGTTGTCAATGAGCAGTTCTTC,CASSSGLAGGVVNEQFF
TRBJ2-1,TRBV18,many,TRBD2,TGTGCCAGCTCACCACAACTAGCGGGGGGCCCCACCTACAATGAGCAGTTCTTC,CASSPQLAGGPTYNEQFF
TRBJ1-6,TRBV7-2,once,TRBD1,TGTGCCAGCAGCTTAGTGGGACAGGGTCAATCACCCCTCCACTTT,CASSLVGQGQSPLHF
TRBJ2-5,TRBV2,medium-sized,TRBD2,TGTGCCAGCAGTGTCGCTAGCGGGGTCCAAGAGACCCAGTACTTC,CASSVASGVQETQYF
TRBJ2-1,TRBV7-3,many,-,TGTGCCAGCAGCCTCCAGGGCTTCAGCTCCTACAATGAGCAGTTCTTC,CASSLQGFSSYNEQFF
TRBJ2-7,TRBV10-2,medium-sized,TRBD2,TGCGCCAGCGGGACTAGCGGGGGGTCCTACGAGCAGTACTTC,CASGTSGGSYEQYF
TRBJ2-5,TRBV19,many,-,TGTGCCAGTAGTATTTACCAGCGGGAGACCCAGTACTTC,CASSIYQRETQYF